This T cell receptor beta chain was obtained from a study of T cell repertoires in breast cancer. An expanded emulsion RT-PCR with primers for all TCR V genes paired CD8+ T cell chains. Germline V gene lookup returns CDR1 MNHEY and CDR2 SVGAGI. The V end lost 10 bases, the J end lost 4 bases, and 8 bases lay between the germline ends. The CDR3 runs to 12 residues. Unpaired genes were suppressed by blocking oligonucleotides during a second nested PCR. TCRdb itself ran the emulsion pairing reads through MiXCR, one entry per CDR3 protein. This sample has roughly 40,000 distinct CDR3 sequences, with under 60% found just once.

This sequence joins TRBV6-5 and TRBJ2-6; TRBD1 is a possible D gene (5 bases). The sequenced sample consisted of CD8+ T cells. This receptor was identified in a pool of human donors with breast cancer or a healthy control (not recorded which). DNA for the CDR3: TGTGCCAACAGGTCCGGGGCCAACGTCCTGACTTTC. It is translated as CANRSGANVLTF.